The source of this TCR beta chain is a study of shared clonotypes between healthy human individuals. This CDR3 has 14 amino acids. Looked up from germline, CDR1 is LNHDA and CDR2 is SQIVND (reference sequence). Trimming took 6 bases from V and 8 from J, leaving 17 bases between them. The assay was immunoSEQ multiplex PCR, and TCRdb's table has in-frame clones only and misses some. The sample contains more than 550,000 clones, just under 75% of which appear only once. The sequencing input was memory CD4+ T cells sorted from blood. The subset: CD45RA-negative fraction. This receptor was obtained from a woman younger than 45 in good health. The V gene is TRBV19, the J gene TRBJ1-3, with D tentatively TRBD1 (6 bases). Here the CDR3 DNA reads TGTGCCAGTAGGTCGACAGGAGCCAGGGACACCATATATTTT. Its translation is CASRSTGARDTIYF.